These 8 T cell receptor beta chains were all obtained from the same sample, sequenced in a study of cytomegalovirus exposure and HLA in healthy donors. Vbeta (60) and Jbeta (13) primers were used in the PCR. Method: immunoSEQ multiplex PCR; TCRdb's copy keeps in-frame clones and lacks some. This table holds 110,000 to 150,000 clones, 77% found once. Sequencing was performed on PBMCs. The receptors shown here come from a male donor in good health and CMV-seronegative.

This chain links TRBV27 with TRBJ1-1; TRBD1 matches 10 bases. This CDR3 spans 19 amino acids. Germline V gene sequence: CDR1 MNHEY, CDR2 SMNVEV (reference sequence). The V gene end was trimmed by 0 bases and the J gene end by 5 bases; junction bases not matched to a gene: 15. This CDR3 is CASSLSAWDFDRGRTEAFF. In DNA, the CDR3 is TGTGCCAGCAGTTTATCGGCCTGGGATTTTGACAGGGGGCGGACTGAAGCTTTCTTT.

Worth noting for this clone: At one of its ends the junction is not consistent with the germline gene, which may arise from a read error. This chain joins TRBV7-9 and TRBJ1-4, with no clear D. Germline lookup yields CDR1 SEHNR and CDR2 FQNEAQ (reference sequence). CDR3 length: 15 amino acids. The CDR3 DNA sequence: TGTGCCAGCAGCCTAGCCGGGTCCCGAGGAGAAAAACTGTTTTTT. Residues: CASSLAGSRGEKLFF.

The J gene is TRBJ2-7, the V gene TRBV29-1; 7 positions agree with TRBD2. The junction had 8 bases not matched to a gene; V was cut back by 7 bases and J by 2 bases. The CDR3 covers 13 residues. Looked up from germline, CDR1 is SQVTM and CDR2 is ANQGSEA. The DNA of the CDR3 is TGCAGCGCCAAAGGGACTACAACCTACGAGCAGTACTTC. Translating gives CSAKGTTTYEQYF.

The chain carries TRBV2 and TRBJ2-7; possible D gene TRBD1, 6 bases. CDR3 size: 14 residues. Per germline, CDR1 SNHLY and CDR2 FYNNEI. V was trimmed by 7 bases and J by 1 base, leaving 14 bases between them. The CDR3 spells CASKRQVPSYEQYF. CDR3 DNA sequence: TGTGCCAGCAAAAGACAGGTCCCATCCTACGAGCAGTACTTC.

This rearrangement joins TRBV2 to TRBJ2-5, with 13 bases that match TRBD2. The ends lost 6 bases at V and 3 bases at J; junction bases unmatched: 7. CDR3 length: 16 residues. Per the germline V gene, CDR1 is SNHLY and CDR2 is FYNNEI. The CDR3: CASRPLGTSGKETQYF. The CDR3 DNA is TGTGCCAGCAGGCCGCTCGGGACTAGCGGGAAAGAGACCCAGTACTTC.

This chain joins TRBV14 and TRBJ1-1, with D perhaps TRBD1 (5 bases). The CDR3 covers 18 residues. V lost 1 base to trimming and J lost 0 bases, with 18 bases between them. Germline-derived CDR1 and CDR2 are SGHDN and FVKESK. The DNA of the CDR3 is TGTGCCAGCAGCCAAGCCGCGGACACTCCCTCTATGAACACTGAAGCTTTCTTT. This codes for CASSQAADTPSMNTEAFF.

On this clone itself: The same CDR3 can be traced to other DNA sequences in this sample. This chain links TRBV7-8 with TRBJ1-5, with a tentative D call TRBD1 (5 bases). This CDR3 spans 16 amino acids. Germline CDR1 reads SGHVS; CDR2 reads FQNEAQ. Trimming removed 0 bases from V and 0 bases from J, with 9 bases in between. The CDR3 here is CASSLARQGSNQPQHF. The CDR3 DNA is TGTGCCAGCAGCTTAGCAAGGCAGGGTAGCAATCAGCCCCAGCATTTT. Looking up the rest from reference TRBV7-8 and TRBJ1-5 gives the full variable domain: GAGVSQSPRYKVAKRGQDVALRCDPISGHVSLFWYQQALGQGPEFLTYFQNEAQLDKSGLPSDRFFAERPEGSVSTLKIQRTQQEDSAVYLCASSLARQGSNQPQHFGDGTRLSIL.

The gene calls are TRBV2 and TRBJ2-7; weak D call: TRBD1 (6 bases). Trimming removed 6 bases from V and 7 bases from J, with 19 bases in between. The CDR3 covers 14 residues. Germline values: CDR1 SNHLY, CDR2 FYNNEI. The CDR3 nucleotides are TGTGCCAGCAGAGGGGTCAGGGGAAGATTAGAGCAGTACTTC. Encoded protein: CASRGVRGRLEQYF.